The T cell receptor (beta chain) described here comes from a study of regulatory T cells in long-lasting Graves disease. Looking at the study overall: Persistent cases took antithyroid drugs over 5 years and stayed TSH receptor antibody positive.

The time point was: persistent/refractory GD, antithyroid drugs over 5 years with positive TRAb. PBMCs provided the RNA from which the TCR library was made. Germline V gene lookup returns CDR1 SEHNR and CDR2 FQNEAQ (reference sequence). Trimming left V 1 base short and J 0 bases short, with 12 bases between. This CDR3 spans 17 amino acids. CDR3-region Arm-PCR and iRepertoire HTBI primers produced the TCR beta libraries. A single record per CDR3 protein comes from TCRdb applying MiXCR to the multiplex PCR reads. In the table there are about half a million distinct CDR3 sequences, roughly 22% of which are singletons.

V gene TRBV7-9 combines with J gene TRBJ1-4; the D gene is possibly TRBD1 (5 bases). The sample in question was peripheral blood mononuclear cells (PBMCs), obtained when the disease was refractory, from a patient treated with antithyroid drugs. The sequence came from a female donor with Graves disease. The CDR3 here is CASSLVTGTATNEKLFF. CDR3 nucleotides: TGTGCCAGCAGCTTAGTAACCGGGACCGCAACTAATGAAAAACTGTTTTTT. Based on the CDR3 plus reference TRBV7-9 and TRBJ1-4, the full variable domain is DTGVSQNPRHKITKRGQNVTFRCDPISEHNRLYWYRQTLGQGPEFLTYFQNEAQLEKSRLLSDRFSAERPKGSFSTLEIQRTEQGDSAMYLCASSLVTGTATNEKLFFGSGTQLSVL.